A single sample is the source of the 24 T cell receptor beta chains below, sequenced in a study of molecular identifiers for immune sequencing clone quantification. In TCRdb, the PCR reads were re-called with MiXCR into one record per CDR3 protein. Among about 510,000 distinct CDR3 sequences listed, about 25% were seen once. The sequenced sample consisted of naive CD8+ T cells from blood, with Jurkat cell RNA spiked in. Regarding subset: FACS-sorted CD8+CD4-CCR7+CD45RA+ naive T cells. Source of these receptors: a human donor in good health. Some libraries in this study had Jurkat cell RNA spiked in.

The sample holds many counts of this clonotype. One junction end disagrees with the germline gene, perhaps due to a read error. This chain uses TRBV28 with TRBJ1-1; D might be TRBD1 (5 bases). CDR3 length equals 13 residues. The germline V gene has CDR1 MDHEN and CDR2 SYDVKM. The CDR3 protein is CASSYRGSTEAFF. CDR3 DNA: TGCGCCAGCAGCTATAGGGGTAGCACTGAAGCTTTCTTT. Filled out from reference TRBV28 and TRBJ1-1, the complete variable domain reads DVKVTQSSRYLVKRTGEKVFLECVQDMDHENMFWYRQDPGLGLRLIYFSYDVKMKEKGDIPEGYSVSREKKERFSLILESASTNQTSMYLCASSYRGSTEAFFGQGTRLTVV.

The chain joins TRBV20-1 to TRBJ2-7; D may be TRBD1 (5 bases). V lost 0 bases to trimming and J lost 0 bases, with 12 bases between them. Germline CDR1 and CDR2: DFQATT and SNEGSKA (reference sequence). The CDR3 is 15 amino acids. The CDR3 region is CSARDSDNPSYEQYF. CDR3 bases: TGCAGTGCTAGAGATTCGGACAACCCCTCCTACGAGCAGTACTTC.

This clonotype has a handful of counts. The chain combines TRBV6-2 or TRBV6-3 with TRBJ2-7; unclear D gene. Germline CDR1 is MNHEY and CDR2 is SVGEGT. CDR3 length: 11 residues. The V gene lost 10 bases and the J gene lost 4 bases, with 11 bases spanning the gap. The CDR3 DNA reads TGTGCCACCGTCGACGGATACGAGCAGTACTTC. Its protein product is CATVDGYEQYF.

The chain combines TRBV7-9 with TRBJ2-7; TRBD2 matches at 9 bases. The trim removed 2 bases at V and 3 bases at J, leaving 5 bases unmatched. The CDR3 totals 15 residues. The germline CDR1 and CDR2 sequences are SEHNR and FQNEAQ (reference sequence). CDR3 region: CASSLHSGGFYEQYF. The DNA of the CDR3 is TGTGCCAGCAGCTTACATAGCGGGGGATTCTACGAGCAGTACTTC.

V usage is TRBV28 and J usage is TRBJ2-7; D possibly corresponds to TRBD1 (6 bases). Germline V gene data show CDR1 as MDHEN and CDR2 as SYDVKM. Trimming pared 5 bases from V and 1 base from J, leaving 24 bases between. The CDR3 has 18 amino acids. DNA of the CDR3: TGTGCCAGCAGTCCCCCCGGGACAAGATTGCGTAGGTCCTACGAGCAGTACTTC. This encodes CASSPPGTRLRRSYEQYF.

The J gene is TRBJ1-1, the V gene TRBV11-2; D may be TRBD1 (6 bases). The CDR3 has 14 residues. V lost 2 bases and J 1 base, leaving 8 bases between the germline ends. The germline gives CDR1 SGHAT, CDR2 FQNNGV. DNA of the CDR3: TGTGCCAGCAGCTTACCGACAGGGAACACTGAAGCTTTCTTT. Translation: CASSLPTGNTEAFF.

Concerning this clonotype itself: As the CDR3 is not closed by the conserved phenylalanine or tryptophan, this likely results from a read error. The CDR3 DNA follows: TGTGCCAGCAGCCAGTCCGACAGCTCCTATAATTCACCCCTCCACCTT. As protein: CASSQSDSSYNSPLHL. The chain links TRBV14 to TRBJ1-6, with TRBD1 as a possible D gene (5 bases). The CDR3 is made up of 16 amino acids. Between the trimmed V and J ends, which lost 3 bases and 0 bases, there was a span of 9 bases. Germline V lookup: CDR1 SGHDN, CDR2 FVKESK.

With respect to this clonotype: This may be a read error: a much more frequent sequence differs by one nucleotide. The chain links TRBV5-1 to TRBJ2-5; TRBD1 agrees at 7 bases. V was clipped by 4 bases and J by 1 base; unmatched bases: 10. This CDR3 region has 16 residues. Per the germline V gene, CDR1 is SGHRS and CDR2 is YFSETQ. The CDR3 protein is CASSTPDRVFQETQYF. The DNA for the CDR3 is TGCGCCAGCAGCACCCCTGACAGGGTCTTCCAAGAGACCCAGTACTTC.

This clonotype showed up just a few times. This chain uses TRBV6-2 or TRBV6-3 with TRBJ2-7; D remains unclear. This CDR3 is 16 amino acids long. Trimming stripped 6 bases from V and 0 bases from J, with 18 bases between. From germline, CDR1 is MNHEY and CDR2 SVGEGT. For the CDR3, the DNA is TGTGCCAGCAGCCCCTTCGAGGCAGGCCACTCCTACGAGCAGTACTTC. As protein: CASSPFEAGHSYEQYF.

A remark on this clonotype: The final CDR3 position lacks the conserved phenylalanine or tryptophan, pointing to a likely read error. V usage is TRBV20-1 and J usage is TRBJ2-7; 8 nucleotides line up with TRBD1. Looked up from germline, CDR1 is DFQATT and CDR2 is SNEGSKA (reference sequence). The ends lost 3 bases at V and 3 bases at J; junction bases unmatched: 7. This CDR3 is 14 amino acids long. The CDR3 DNA reads as TGCAGTGCTAGCAAGACAGGGGTCATCTACGAGCAGTACTGC. Protein product: CSASKTGVIYEQYC.

This clonotype was counted at least ten times. The genes are TRBV7-2 and TRBJ1-1; D call uncertain. Germline values: CDR1 SGHTA, CDR2 FQGNSA. Deletions cut 2 bases from V and 5 bases from J, with 9 bases between. This CDR3 comprises 13 residues. The CDR3 sequence is CASSLFGWTEAFF. CDR3 nucleotide sequence: TGTGCCAGCAGCTTATTCGGTTGGACTGAAGCTTTCTTT.

Ten or more counts support this clonotype. This chain joins TRBV4-3 and TRBJ2-7; 9 bases fit TRBD1. The junction had 4 bases not matched to a gene; V was cut back by 3 bases and J by 4 bases. The CDR3 loop spans 14 amino acids. Germline CDR1 and CDR2: LGHNA and YSLEER. The CDR3 region is CASSQDRGFYEQYF. CDR3 DNA sequence: TGCGCCAGCAGCCAGGACAGGGGTTTTTACGAGCAGTACTTC.

This clonotype was detected only a few times. This rearrangement joins TRBV4-3 to TRBJ2-5; D is tentatively TRBD1 or TRBD2 (5 bases each). This CDR3 spans 15 amino acids. V lost 0 bases, J lost 5 bases, and 13 bases lay in between. Germline CDR1 LGHNA, CDR2 YSLEER. This chain's CDR3 is CASSQDRGAVETQYF. CDR3 in DNA: TGCGCCAGCAGCCAAGATAGAGGGGCGGTGGAGACCCAGTACTTC.

The chain is built from TRBV19 and TRBJ1-1; D remains ambiguous. Trimming left V 3 bases short and J 0 bases short, with 8 bases between. The germline V gene has CDR1 LNHDA and CDR2 SQIVND (reference sequence). The CDR3 consists of 14 residues. The DNA for the CDR3 is TGTGCCAGTAGTATTTGGCTCATGAACACTGAAGCTTTCTTT. It is translated as CASSIWLMNTEAFF.

The sample holds a few counts of this clonotype. The chain links TRBV9 to TRBJ2-7, with 8 bases aligning to TRBD1. V dropped 0 bases and J dropped 3; count of bases not matched to a gene: 5. CDR3 size: 15 residues. Per germline, CDR1 SGDLS and CDR2 YYNGEE. The CDR3 region has the DNA TGTGCCAGCAGCGTAGGGGCAGGGGGCTTCTACGAGCAGTACTTC. It translates to CASSVGAGGFYEQYF.

Comments on this clonotype: This may be a read error, as it is one base from a much larger clone. The missing conserved phenylalanine or tryptophan at the end of this CDR3 makes a read error likely. The chain uses TRBV6-6 and TRBJ2-3; 9 bases are shared with TRBD2. CDR3 size: 16 residues. CDR1 is MNHNY, CDR2 SVGAGI, per germline (reference sequence). V lost 7 bases and J lost 6; bases outside the gene matches: 14. As DNA, the CDR3 is TGTGCCAGCACTGTAAGCGGGGGGAAACTAATGGATACGCAGTATTTG. Its protein is CASTVSGGKLMDTQYL.

The chain joins TRBV5-3 to TRBJ2-7; 8 bases are a match to TRBD2. TRBV5-3 falls under the ORF class, with uncertain function. The CDR3 covers 13 residues. V lost 3 bases and J lost 11; bases outside the gene matches: 10. CDR3 amino acids: CARSSQGLGWEYF. CDR3 DNA sequence: TGTGCCAGAAGCTCCCAGGGACTAGGATGGGAGTACTTC.

Details on this clonotype: A clone one base away is much larger, so this may be a read error. J is TRBJ1-1 and V is TRBV9, with D unclear. This CDR3 is built from 14 residues. The V gene's germline CDR1 is SGDLS and CDR2 YYNGEE. The CDR3: CASCVAEVNTEAFF. Here the CDR3 DNA reads TGTGCCAGCTGCGTAGCTGAAGTGAACACTGAAGCTTTCTTT.

The chain has TRBV28 and TRBJ2-1, with D uncertain. This CDR3 has 13 residues. Trimming pared 6 bases from V and 10 bases from J, leaving 16 bases between. The germline CDR1 and CDR2 sequences are MDHEN and SYDVKM. CDR3 protein: CASRGPLNQEQFF. Here the CDR3 DNA reads TGTGCCAGCAGGGGCCCCCTCAACCAAGAGCAGTTCTTC.

For this clonotype: This may stem from a read error, because a much larger clone lies one nucleotide away. CDR3 amino acids: CASSSIAPNTEAFF. CDR3 nucleotide sequence: TGTGCCAGCAGCTCAATTGCACCGAACACTGAAGCTTTCTTT. The chain combines TRBV13 with TRBJ1-1; D is uncertain. Trimming cost V 4 bases and J 1 base, with 10 bases left between them. The CDR3 length is 14 residues. Germline V gene lookup returns CDR1 PRHDT and CDR2 FYEKMQ (reference sequence).

The chain uses TRBV3-1 and TRBJ2-1; the D gene is possibly TRBD1 (6 bases). The CDR3 covers 14 residues. CDR1 and CDR2 (germline): LGHDT, YNNKEL (reference sequence). Trimming removed 2 bases at V and 7 bases at J, with 12 bases between. CDR3 DNA sequence: TGTGCCAGCAGCCAACCGGACAGTACGAATGAGCAGTTCTTC. Protein product: CASSQPDSTNEQFF.

A single count supports this clonotype. A much larger clonotype is one base distant, so this may be a read error. The CDR3 nucleotides read TGTGCCAGCACCGGGACGGAGACCTACGAGCAGCACTTC. As protein: CASTGTETYEQHF. The chain couples TRBV2 to TRBJ2-7; D may match TRBD1 or TRBD2 (5 bases each). In germline, CDR1 is SNHLY, CDR2 FYNNEI. The CDR3 covers 13 residues.

A few counts support this clonotype. The genes are TRBV2 and TRBJ1-5; D perhaps matches TRBD1 (5 bases). Germline V CDR1 and CDR2: SNHLY, FYNNEI. The V and J ends lost 10 bases and 5 bases respectively, with 15 bases between them. The CDR3 has 13 amino acids. DNA for the CDR3: TGTGCCACTAGGGGATCAATTCATCAGCCCCAGCATTTT. Translation gives CATRGSIHQPQHF.

This clonotype has only a few counts. This sequence joins TRBV7-2 and TRBJ2-7, with TRBD2 identical over 11 bases. This CDR3 contains 14 residues. Germline loops: CDR1 SGHTA, CDR2 FQGNSA. V lost 2 bases and J lost 6; bases outside the gene matches: 3. The CDR3 DNA follows: TGTGCCAGCAGCTTATGGCTAGCGGGAGGCGAGCAGTACTTC. Translation: CASSLWLAGGEQYF.